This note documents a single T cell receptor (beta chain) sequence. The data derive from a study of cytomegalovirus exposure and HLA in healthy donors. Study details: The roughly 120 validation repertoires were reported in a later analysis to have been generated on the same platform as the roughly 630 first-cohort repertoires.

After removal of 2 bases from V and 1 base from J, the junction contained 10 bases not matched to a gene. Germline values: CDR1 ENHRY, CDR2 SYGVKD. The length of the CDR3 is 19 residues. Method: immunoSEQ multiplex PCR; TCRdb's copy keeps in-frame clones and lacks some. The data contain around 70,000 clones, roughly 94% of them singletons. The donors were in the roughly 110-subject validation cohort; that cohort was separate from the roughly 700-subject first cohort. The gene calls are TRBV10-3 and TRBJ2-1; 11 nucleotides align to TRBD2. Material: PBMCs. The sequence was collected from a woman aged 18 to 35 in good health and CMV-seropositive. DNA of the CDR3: TGTGCCATCAGTGAGCCGGGACTAGCGGTAGGTGGGTCCTACAATGAGCAGTTCTTC. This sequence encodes CAISEPGLAVGGSYNEQFF.